This T cell receptor (beta chain) stems from a study of T-cell reconstitution after alpha-beta-depleted transplantation in children. V lost 4 bases to trimming and J lost 7 bases, with 30 bases between them. There are 19 residues in the CDR3. Preparation of the TCRbeta library used unique molecular identifiers. From the PCR reads, TCRdb called clonotypes with MiXCR, one entry per CDR3 protein. The table includes about 900,000 distinct CDR3 sequences, about 26% detected once. This clonotype was seen a few times. The genes are TRBV12-3 or TRBV12-4 and TRBJ2-3, with D possibly matching TRBD1 (6 bases). The sample here was PBMCs, mostly from graft donor cells, taken 360 days after TCRalphabeta/CD19-depleted stem cell transplant. The TCR sequence derives from a boy under two years old who had a stem cell transplant for SCID, so the T cells may come from the graft donor. The CDR3 here is CASSSHMGPSRGSGYTQYF. The DNA of the CDR3 is TGTGCCAGCAGTTCACACATGGGGCCGAGCAGGGGAAGTGGATATACGCAGTATTTT.